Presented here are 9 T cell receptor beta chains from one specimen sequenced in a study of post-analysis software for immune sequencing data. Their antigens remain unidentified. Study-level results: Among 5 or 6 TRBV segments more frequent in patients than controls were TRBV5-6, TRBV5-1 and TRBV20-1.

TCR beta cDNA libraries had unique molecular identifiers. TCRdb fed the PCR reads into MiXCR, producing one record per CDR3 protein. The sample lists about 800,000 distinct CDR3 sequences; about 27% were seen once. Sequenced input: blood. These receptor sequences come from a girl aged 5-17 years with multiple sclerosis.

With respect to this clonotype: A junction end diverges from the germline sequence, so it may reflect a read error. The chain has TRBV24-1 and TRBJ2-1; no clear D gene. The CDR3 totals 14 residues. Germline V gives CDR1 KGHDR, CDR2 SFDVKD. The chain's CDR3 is CATGDRLPDNEQFF. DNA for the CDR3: TGTGCCACCGGTGATCGGTTGCCAGACAATGAGCAGTTCTTC.

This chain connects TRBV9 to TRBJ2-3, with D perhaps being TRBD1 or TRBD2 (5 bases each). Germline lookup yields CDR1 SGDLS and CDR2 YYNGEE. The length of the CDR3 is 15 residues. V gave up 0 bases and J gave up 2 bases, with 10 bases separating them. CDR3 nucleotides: TGTGCCAGCAGCGTAGAGGGACGGGTCACAGATACGCAGTATTTT. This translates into CASSVEGRVTDTQYF.

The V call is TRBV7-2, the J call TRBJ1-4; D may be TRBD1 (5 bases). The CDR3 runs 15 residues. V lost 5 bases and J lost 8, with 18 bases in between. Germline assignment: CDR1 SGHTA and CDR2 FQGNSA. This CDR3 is CASSQGLRAEEKLFF. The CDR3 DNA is TGTGCCAGCAGCCAGGGCCTACGGGCGGAGGAAAAACTGTTTTTT.

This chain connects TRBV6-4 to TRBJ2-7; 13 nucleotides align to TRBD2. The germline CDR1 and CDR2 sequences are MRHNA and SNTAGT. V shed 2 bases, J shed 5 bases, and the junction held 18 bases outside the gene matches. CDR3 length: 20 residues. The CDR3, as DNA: TGTGCCAGCAGTGACCCTCTCTCGGGGACTAGCGGGACTAGGGTCCACGAGCAGTACTTC. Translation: CASSDPLSGTSGTRVHEQYF.

The CDR3 nucleotides read TGTGCCAGCAGTCATAAAGCGGGGGGGCCTCGTGAGCAGTTCTTC. Its translation: CASSHKAGGPREQFF. This chain uses TRBV27 with TRBJ2-1; 10 bases are shared with TRBD2. The CDR3 contains 15 residues. Germline V gene data show CDR1 as MNHEY and CDR2 as SMNVEV (reference sequence). The trim removed 5 bases at V and 9 bases at J, leaving 10 bases unmatched.

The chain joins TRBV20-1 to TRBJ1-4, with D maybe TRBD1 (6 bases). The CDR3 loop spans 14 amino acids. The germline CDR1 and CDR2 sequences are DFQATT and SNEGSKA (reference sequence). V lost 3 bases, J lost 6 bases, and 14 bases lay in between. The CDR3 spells CSASQGLEDEKLFF. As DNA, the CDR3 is TGCAGTGCTAGCCAGGGGTTAGAGGATGAAAAACTGTTTTTT.

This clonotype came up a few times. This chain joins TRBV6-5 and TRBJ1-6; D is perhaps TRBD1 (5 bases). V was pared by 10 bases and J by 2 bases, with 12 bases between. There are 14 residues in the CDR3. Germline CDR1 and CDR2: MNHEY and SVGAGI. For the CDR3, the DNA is TGTGCCACTTCACAGGTCGCCTATAATTCACCCCTCCACTTT. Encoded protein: CATSQVAYNSPLHF.

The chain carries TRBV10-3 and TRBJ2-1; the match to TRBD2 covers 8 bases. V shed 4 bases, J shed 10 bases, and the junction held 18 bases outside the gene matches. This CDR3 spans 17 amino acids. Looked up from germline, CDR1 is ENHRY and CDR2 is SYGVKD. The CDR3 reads CAISGSVFGLAGGEQFF. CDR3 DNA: TGTGCCATCAGTGGGTCGGTCTTCGGTCTAGCGGGTGGCGAGCAGTTCTTC.

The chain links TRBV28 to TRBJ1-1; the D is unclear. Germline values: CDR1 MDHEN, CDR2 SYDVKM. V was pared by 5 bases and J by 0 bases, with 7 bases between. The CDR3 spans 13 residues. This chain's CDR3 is CASSLYLNTEAFF. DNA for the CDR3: TGTGCCAGCAGTCTCTACTTGAACACTGAAGCTTTCTTT.